Shown below are 12 T cell receptor beta chains from a single sample sequenced in a study of T cell responses to AZD1222 COVID-19 vaccine. Data came from immunoSEQ multiplex PCR; TCRdb stores just in-frame clones and leaves some out. The repertoire has 100,000 to 110,000 clones, 88% of them found once; the top ten carry 1.8%. The source was peripheral blood, collected on day 0 of AZD1222 vaccination. The origin of the receptors is an adult in good health.

The chain joins TRBV6-1 to TRBJ2-1; 13 bases agree with TRBD2. In germline, CDR1 is MNHNS, CDR2 SASEGT. V shed 1 base, J shed 10 bases, and the junction held 7 bases outside the gene matches. The CDR3 totals 16 residues. CDR3 sequence reads: CASSEDGLAGVEEQFF. In DNA, the CDR3 is TGTGCCAGCAGTGAAGACGGACTAGCGGGAGTAGAGGAGCAGTTCTTC.

This rearrangement joins TRBV5-6 to TRBJ2-5; 7 positions match TRBD2. The germline V gene has CDR1 SGHDT and CDR2 YYEEEE. The CDR3 runs 15 residues. V trimming: 1 base; J trimming: 5 bases; junction bases outside the gene matches: 8. CDR3 region: CASSLRWAGVETQYF. CDR3 DNA: TGTGCCAGCAGCTTGAGGTGGGCGGGAGTTGAGACCCAGTACTTC.

The rearrangement links TRBV23-1 to TRBJ2-2; no reliable D call. TRBV23-1 counts as an open reading frame of uncertain function. V was clipped by 0 bases and J by 6 bases, with 8 bases between them. The CDR3 extends over 14 amino acids. In nucleotides, the CDR3 is TGCGCCAGCAGTCAATCGAATGCCCCCGGGGAGCTGTTTTTT. Translation gives CASSQSNAPGELFF.

V and J are TRBV28 and TRBJ2-3; the match to TRBD1 covers 8 bases. With V trimmed by 4 bases and J by 1 base, 10 bases remained unmatched. Germline CDR1 MDHEN, CDR2 SYDVKM. The CDR3 loop spans 17 amino acids. The CDR3, as DNA: TGTGCCAGCAGTTCCCCCGCCGGGACAGGTCGCACAGATACGCAGTATTTT. Its protein product is CASSSPAGTGRTDTQYF.

This chain uses TRBV9 with TRBJ2-3; perhaps TRBD2 as D (7 bases). The germline gives CDR1 SGDLS, CDR2 YYNGEE. Trimming removed 3 bases from V and 8 bases from J, with 22 bases in between. The CDR3 is 16 amino acids. CDR3 region: CASSAGGSITMSTQYF. In nucleotides, the CDR3 is TGTGCCAGCAGCGCGGGGGGCTCGATAACCATGAGTACGCAGTATTTT.

The V gene is TRBV5-4, the J gene TRBJ1-3; D is possibly TRBD1 (6 bases). The V gene lost 4 bases and the J gene lost 4 bases, with 9 bases spanning the gap. The germline CDR1 and CDR2 sequences are SGHNT and YYREEE (reference sequence). The CDR3 has 13 amino acids. The CDR3 loop is CASSITGGNTIYF. CDR3 in DNA: TGTGCCAGCAGCATTACAGGGGGAAACACCATATATTTT.

This chain joins TRBV4-3 and TRBJ1-6; D not certain. The CDR3 consists of 15 residues. The V gene's germline CDR1 is LGHNA and CDR2 YSLEER. V lost 1 base, J lost 7 bases, and 11 bases lay in between. DNA for the CDR3: TGCGCCAGCAGCCAAGGTACACAGCGGAATTCACCCCTCCACTTT. This codes for CASSQGTQRNSPLHF.

The J gene is TRBJ1-1, the V gene TRBV4-3; tentatively, D is TRBD1 (5 bases). Looked up from germline, CDR1 is LGHNA and CDR2 is YSLEER. This CDR3 has 17 amino acids. The V end lost 0 bases, the J end lost 1 base, and 15 bases lay between the germline ends. The CDR3 nucleotides are TGCGCCAGCAGCCAAGATAAGCTTGGGGACTGGAACACTGAAGCTTTCTTT. It encodes CASSQDKLGDWNTEAFF.

The chain couples TRBV18 to TRBJ1-2; the D gene is possibly TRBD1 (5 bases). Between the trimmed V and J ends, which lost 0 bases and 4 bases, there was a span of 15 bases. This CDR3 has 16 residues. Germline values: CDR1 KGHSH, CDR2 LQKENI. The CDR3 sequence is CASSPPGQGSGYGYTF. CDR3 coding DNA: TGTGCCAGCTCACCACCTGGGCAGGGTAGCGGCTATGGCTACACCTTC.

CDR3: CASSPKYSNQPQHF. The DNA of the CDR3 is TGTGCCAGCTCACCAAAGTATAGCAATCAGCCCCAGCATTTT. The V and J genes are TRBV18 and TRBJ1-5, with no clear D. CDR3 length equals 14 residues. V was clipped by 2 bases and J by 0 bases, with 5 bases between them. The germline CDR1 and CDR2 sequences are KGHSH and LQKENI.

The chain uses TRBV18 and TRBJ1-1, with a weak D call TRBD1 (6 bases). V lost 3 bases, J lost 0 bases, and 8 bases lay in between. Germline V CDR1 and CDR2: KGHSH, LQKENI. The length of the CDR3 is 14 residues. CDR3 in amino acids: CASSPDRMNTEAFF. CDR3 bases: TGTGCCAGCTCACCCGACAGGATGAACACTGAAGCTTTCTTT.

This rearrangement joins TRBV6-2 or TRBV6-3 to TRBJ2-3; tentative D call: TRBD1 (6 bases). Per the germline V gene, CDR1 is MNHEY and CDR2 is SVGEGT. Trimming took 5 bases from V and 0 from J, leaving 12 bases between them. There are 15 residues in the CDR3. CDR3 sequence reads: CASSPGTTSTDTQYF. CDR3 sequence (DNA): TGTGCCAGCAGTCCCGGGACAACAAGCACAGATACGCAGTATTTT.